These T cell receptor beta chains were read from a single sample in a study of T cell repertoires in cytomegalovirus infection. TCRdb independently ran MiXCR on the reads; one entry per CDR3 protein. The sample shows under 800,000 distinct CDR3 sequences, 24% of them seen only once. Sequences were obtained from CD8+ T cells from PBMCs. The receptors shown here come from a human donor in good health (CMV status not recorded). Some clones in this sample may be carry-over from other donors' samples. CDR3s include the opening cysteine and the closing phenylalanine or tryptophan. D genes are given only for firm matches. Expanded clones get a size class; other rows say once, few or many, or leave the size out.

D gene,J gene,clone size,V gene,CDR3 DNA,CDR3 protein
.,TRBJ2-1,.,TRBV14,TGTGTCAGCAGTACTGATGACCCAAGCTCCTACAATGAGCAGTTCTTC,CVSSTDDPSSYNEQFF
TRBD2,TRBJ2-1,few,TRBV28,TGTGCCAGCAGCATAGGACTAGCGGGGGGGCCGAACAATGAGCAGTTCTTC,CASSIGLAGGPNNEQFF
TRBD1,TRBJ2-1,few,TRBV4-2,TGTGCCAGCAGCCTAAAAACCGGGACAGGGAACAATGAGCAGTTCTTC,CASSLKTGTGNNEQFF
.,TRBJ1-5,few,TRBV28,TGTGCCAGCAGTTTCCCCAACCGGGGACAGCCCCAGCATTTT,CASSFPNRGQPQHF
TRBD1,TRBJ2-2,.,TRBV7-9,TGTGCCAGCAGCTTTCCGGGACAGTTGAACACCGGGGAGCTGTTTTTT,CASSFPGQLNTGELFF
TRBD1,TRBJ2-6,.,TRBV20-1,TGCAGTGCTAGAGTGCGGACAGGCCCCTACTCTGGGGCCAACGTCCTGACTTTC,CSARVRTGPYSGANVLTF
TRBD2,TRBJ2-3,many,TRBV7-6,TGTGCCAGCAGCCGACTCACTAGCGGGGGGGAGGGGAATACGCAGTATTTT,CASSRLTSGGEGNTQYF
TRBD1,TRBJ2-7,few,TRBV15,TGTGCCACCAGCCCCTGGGGGGGACAGGGGACCCACGAGCAGTACTTC,CATSPWGGQGTHEQYF
.,TRBJ1-1,.,TRBV25-1,TGTGCCAGCAGTGAATGGGTAGGGGCGAACACTGAAGCTTTCTTT,CASSEWVGANTEAFF
.,TRBJ1-3,few,TRBV6-6,TGTGCCAGCAGTCCCGGGTTTATCTCTGGAAACACCATATATTTT,CASSPGFISGNTIYF
.,TRBJ1-1,.,TRBV7-8,TGTGCCTGCAGCTTACGGGGCGGGAACACTGAAGCTTTCTTT,CACSLRGGNTEAFF
.,TRBJ1-6,few,TRBV28,TGTGCCAGCACCCACGACAGGAGCGCTTATAATTCACCCCTCCACTTT,CASTHDRSAYNSPLHF
.,TRBJ2-5,.,TRBV5-5,TGTGCCAGCAGCAATAGTCCAGGGTACGGAGAGACCCAGTACTTC,CASSNSPGYGETQYF
.,TRBJ2-3,many,TRBV7-2,TGTGCCAGCAGCTTAAAGGGACGGTCCACAGATACGCAGTATTTT,CASSLKGRSTDTQYF
.,TRBJ1-1,many,TRBV27,TGTGCCAGCAGCCAATCAGAGGGCACTGAAGCTTTCTTT,CASSQSEGTEAFF
.,TRBJ2-1,.,TRBV4-3,TGCGCCAGCAGCCAATCAGGGGCCTCCTACAATGAGCAGTTCTTC,CASSQSGASYNEQFF
TRBD2,TRBJ2-3,many,TRBV7-2,TGTGCCAGCAGCGTAAACCCGGGACTAGCGGGGGGGCCTCCCCCGGATACGCAGTATTTT,CASSVNPGLAGGPPPDTQYF
.,TRBJ2-1,.,TRBV19,TGTGCCAGTAAGAGAGACAATGAGCAGTTCTTC,CASKRDNEQFF
.,TRBJ2-3,.,TRBV29-1,TGCAGCGTGCCCCCCCCTCTAGGGAGAGGAATCGGGCCGGATACGCAGTATTTT,CSVPPPLGRGIGPDTQYF
TRBD2,TRBJ2-3,few,TRBV4-1,TGCGCCAGCAGCAACGGACTAGCGGGGAACACAGATACGCAGTATTTT,CASSNGLAGNTDTQYF
.,TRBJ1-1,few,TRBV7-9,TGTGCCAGCAGCTCGCTACAGGCCCCCGCGAACACTGAAGCTTTCTTT,CASSSLQAPANTEAFF
TRBD1,TRBJ2-7,.,TRBV7-9,TGTGCCAGCAGCTTCCGGGACAGTCCCTACGAGCAGTACTTC,CASSFRDSPYEQYF
TRBD1,TRBJ2-3,many,TRBV7-2,TGTGCCAGCAGCTCCACAGGGGGCGCAGATACGCAGTATTTT,CASSSTGGADTQYF
TRBD2,TRBJ2-7,many,TRBV7-2,TGTGCCAGCAGCCAGCTAGCGGGGGGACGCCCCGAGCAGTACTTC,CASSQLAGGRPEQYF
.,TRBJ2-1,few,TRBV4-1,TGTGCCAGCAGCCAAGATAACCGCCGATACTCCTACAATGAGCAGTTCTTC,CASSQDNRRYSYNEQFF
.,TRBJ1-2,many,TRBV7-9,TGTGCCAGCAGCGGAGACAGAGACTACACCTTC,CASSGDRDYTF
.,TRBJ1-4,.,TRBV15,TGTGCCACCAGCAGAGGGGGGGCCTCTAATGAAAAACTGTTTTTT,CATSRGGASNEKLFF
.,TRBJ1-1,.,TRBV28,TGTGCCAGCAAACCCCCCTTGACAGCGAACACTGAAGCTTTCTTT,CASKPPLTANTEAFF
TRBD2,TRBJ2-1,.,TRBV20-1,TGCAGAGTAGACGGGGGGACCACCTACAATGAGCAGTTCTTC,CRVDGGTTYNEQFF
TRBD1,TRBJ1-1,.,TRBV7-9,TGTGCCAGCAGCTCACAACACAGGGGCAGGGAAACTGAAGCTTTCTTT,CASSSQHRGRETEAFF
TRBD1,TRBJ2-5,many,TRBV28,TGTGCCAGCAGTTTCCCCCCTCAGCACTCCGACAGGGATCCCCAAGAGACCCAGTACTTC,CASSFPPQHSDRDPQETQYF
.,TRBJ1-5,.,TRBV28,TGTGCCAGCAGTTTGGCAGACCAATTTGAGCAGCCCCAGCATTTT,CASSLADQFEQPQHF
.,TRBJ2-2,few,TRBV28,TGTGCCAGCAGTTCACAAGAGGGCACCGGGGAGCTGTTTTTT,CASSSQEGTGELFF
.,TRBJ1-4,few,TRBV7-6,TGTGCCAGCAGCTTAGGTGTCTTGGACGGACTGTTTTTT,CASSLGVLDGLFF
.,TRBJ2-7,many,TRBV12-3/TRBV12-4,TGTGCCAGCAGTTTGGGGTTTCTTACCCAAGACTACGAGCAGTACTTC,CASSLGFLTQDYEQYF
.,TRBJ2-5,.,TRBV20-1,TGCAGTGTTTCCAAGGGCCGACTGGAGACCCAGTACTTC,CSVSKGRLETQYF
TRBD1,TRBJ2-7,many,TRBV12-3/TRBV12-4,TGTGCCAGCAGTTTAAGGGACAGGGATTACGAGCAGTACTTC,CASSLRDRDYEQYF
.,TRBJ2-5,.,TRBV4-1,TGCGCCAGCAGCCAATGGAATAGCGGCTTCCAAGAGACCCAGTACTTC,CASSQWNSGFQETQYF
TRBD1,TRBJ1-2,.,TRBV20-1,TGCAGTGCTAGAGGATGGGACAGAAAAGGCTATGGCTACACCTTC,CSARGWDRKGYGYTF
.,TRBJ2-2,.,TRBV7-2,TGTGCCAGCAGCTACGCTTTACTCACCGGGGAGCTGTTTTTT,CASSYALLTGELFF
.,TRBJ2-6,.,TRBV15,TGTGCCACCAGCGTCCGACAGGCCAACGTCCTGACTTTC,CATSVRQANVLTF
.,TRBJ2-2,.,TRBV6-5,TGTGCCAGCAGTTACTCGTCCGGCAGGGAGCTGTTTTTT,CASSYSSGRELFF
.,TRBJ2-1,few,TRBV14,TGTGCCAGCAGCCAAGTGAGAGGGGCCGATGAGCAGTTCTTC,CASSQVRGADEQFF
.,TRBJ2-3,few,TRBV5-4,TGTGCCAGCAGCTTGTCCAGCACCGCGCAGTATTTT,CASSLSSTAQYF
.,TRBJ2-7,few,TRBV7-6,TGTGCCAGCACCTCCTGGGCAGTCTCCTACGAGCAGTACTTC,CASTSWAVSYEQYF
.,TRBJ1-1,many,TRBV28,TGTGCCAGCTGCTACTCCGAGACTGAAGCTTTCTTT,CASCYSETEAFF
.,TRBJ2-2,.,TRBV20-1,TGCAGTGCTAGAGATCATGGGGGCCCGAACACCGGGGAGCTGTTTTTT,CSARDHGGPNTGELFF
TRBD2,TRBJ2-5,many,TRBV4-2,TGTGCCAGCAGCCAAGATGGGACTAGCGGGGACCCACCGGTCGAGACCCAGTACTTC,CASSQDGTSGDPPVETQYF
TRBD1,TRBJ1-1,few,TRBV29-1,TGCAGCGCCTACAGGGGGAACACTGAAGCTTTCTTT,CSAYRGNTEAFF
.,TRBJ2-3,.,TRBV7-8,TGTGTCAGCAGCTTAAGGGGGGACACAGATACGCAGTATTTT,CVSSLRGDTDTQYF